A selection of T cell receptor beta chains follows, all from one sample in a study of blood T cell repertoires in COVID-19. Only in-frame clones appear in the TCRdb table, and some are missing; sequencing was by immunoSEQ multiplex PCR. The table records under 200,000 clones, around 80% of them present only once. The source material was PBMCs or T cells enriched from blood (not recorded which). Receptors originate from a man aged 45-65 years who had recovered from COVID-19. Both conserved end residues are part of each CDR3. The D gene is left open where the match is weak. Expanded clones get a size class; other rows say once, few or many, or leave the size out.

CDR3nt,CDR3aa,d_gene,abundance,j_gene,v_gene
TGTGCCAGCTCAACCAGTGGAGGGAGGAACACCGGGGAGCTGTTTTTT,CASSTSGGRNTGELFF,.,.,TRBJ2-2,TRBV18
TGTGCCAGCACGGAGATAGATCGGAACACTGAAGCTTTCTTT,CASTEIDRNTEAFF,.,.,TRBJ1-1,TRBV6-5
TGTGCCAGCTCACCGACAATCGACATGAACACTGAAGCTTTCTTT,CASSPTIDMNTEAFF,.,.,TRBJ1-1,TRBV18
TGTGCCATCAGACAGGGGTTACCCAAAAACATTCAGTACTTC,CAIRQGLPKNIQYF,TRBD1,.,TRBJ2-4,TRBV6-5
TGCGCCAGCAGCTTGGATGCTAGACTCTACACAGATACGCAGTATTTT,CASSLDARLYTDTQYF,.,.,TRBJ2-3,TRBV5-1
TGTGCCAGCATGGGGGGTGGTGAAGCTTTCTTT,CASMGGGEAFF,.,.,TRBJ1-1,TRBV7-8
TGTGCCAGCTCGAATGACAGGGGCAAGGCGGGCACTGAAGCTTTCTTT,CASSNDRGKAGTEAFF,TRBD1,.,TRBJ1-1,TRBV18
TGCGCCAGCAGCCAAGAGACTAGCGGGGGGTTCCAAGAGACCCAGTACTTC,CASSQETSGGFQETQYF,TRBD2,.,TRBJ2-5,TRBV4-1
TGTGCCAGCAGCCAAGAAAAGGGACAGACATTCTATGGCTACACCTTC,CASSQEKGQTFYGYTF,TRBD1,once,TRBJ1-2,TRBV4-2
TGTGCCAGTCGGGGGGGATACTATGGCTACACCTTC,CASRGGYYGYTF,.,.,TRBJ1-2,TRBV19
TGTGCCAGCAGCCAGGACTACTCTGGGGCCAACGTCCTGACTTTC,CASSQDYSGANVLTF,.,.,TRBJ2-6,TRBV3-1/TRBV3-2
TGCGCCAGCAGCCAGGGACAGTATAATGAAAAACTGTTTTTT,CASSQGQYNEKLFF,TRBD1,.,TRBJ1-4,TRBV4-3
TGCGCCAGCAGCTTGTTTGGCACCTCGAACACTGAAGCTTTCTTT,CASSLFGTSNTEAFF,.,.,TRBJ1-1,TRBV5-1
TGCGCCAGCAGCCTTTCGGACAGCGGAGTCGGTGAAGCTTTCTTT,CASSLSDSGVGEAFF,.,.,TRBJ1-1,TRBV4-1
TGTGCCAGCAGCGTAGGGACAGGGGCCTTCTATGGCTACACCTTC,CASSVGTGAFYGYTF,TRBD1,.,TRBJ1-2,TRBV13
TGTGCCACCAGTGATTTGCTGGGGCGTGAAGCTTTCTTT,CATSDLLGREAFF,.,.,TRBJ1-1,TRBV24-1
TGTGCCAGTAGTATCACCGCCGGTCGTAGCGGGCAAGGAAAGACCCAGTACTTC,CASSITAGRSGQGKTQYF,TRBD2,few,TRBJ2-5,TRBV19
TGTGCCAGCAGCGCGACTAGCGGGGGAACAGATACGCAGTATTTT,CASSATSGGTDTQYF,TRBD2,.,TRBJ2-3,TRBV7-9
TGTGCCAGCAGTTCAGGGGCTGGTAATCAGCCCCAGCATTTT,CASSSGAGNQPQHF,.,.,TRBJ1-5,TRBV28
TGTGCCTGCCAAGGAGGAGGGAAAGCTTTCTTT,CACQGGGKAFF,.,.,TRBJ1-1,TRBV30
TGTGCCAGCAGCAGAATCCGGGGTCAGGAAACAGATACGCAGTATTTT,CASSRIRGQETDTQYF,.,.,TRBJ2-3,TRBV6-2/TRBV6-3
TGTGCCAGCTCACCGGGGACAGAACCCCAAGAGACCCAGTACTTC,CASSPGTEPQETQYF,TRBD1,once,TRBJ2-5,TRBV18
TGTGCCAGCAGTGGGGAGGGCCGCCGCCCTAGGGACACCATATATTTT,CASSGEGRRPRDTIYF,.,.,TRBJ1-3,TRBV28
TGTGCCAGCAGTTTTCAGAACGAGCAGTACTTC,CASSFQNEQYF,.,.,TRBJ2-7,TRBV6-5
TGTGCCAGCAGCTCAGGTGGAGCTAGACGGGGTGGCAAAAACATTCAGTACTTC,CASSSGGARRGGKNIQYF,.,.,TRBJ2-4,TRBV11-2
TGTGCCAGCTCACCACCGTCCCTTTTACAGGGGGGTGGCTACACCTTC,CASSPPSLLQGGGYTF,TRBD1,.,TRBJ1-2,TRBV18
TGTGCCAGCAGGCCTGGACAGGGGGAGAGACCCCTCCACTTT,CASRPGQGERPLHF,TRBD1,.,TRBJ1-6,TRBV28
TGTGCCAGCAGCCCTGGGGGCCGCTCTGGAAACACCATATATTTT,CASSPGGRSGNTIYF,.,.,TRBJ1-3,TRBV9
TGTGCCAGCAGCCAAGATAGGCGGGCTTTCTTT,CASSQDRRAFF,.,.,TRBJ1-1,TRBV3-1/TRBV3-2
TGTGCCAGCAGCTTGGCATTGACAGCGAACACCGGGGAGCTGTTTTTT,CASSLALTANTGELFF,.,.,TRBJ2-2,TRBV5-5
TGTGCCAGCAGTTCCACAGGGGGCTCGGAAGCTTTCTTT,CASSSTGGSEAFF,TRBD1,.,TRBJ1-1,TRBV3-1/TRBV3-2
TGTGCCAGCAGCCCAGGGACAGCAGCTAACTATGGCTACACCTTC,CASSPGTAANYGYTF,TRBD1,.,TRBJ1-2,TRBV7-2
TGTGCCAGCACAAGTAGCGGAGAAGAGACCCAGTACTTC,CASTSSGEETQYF,.,.,TRBJ2-5,TRBV12-3/TRBV12-4
TGTGCCAGCAGCGGCAGCGGGGGGGGAGGAGCAGAGACCCAGTACTTC,CASSGSGGGGAETQYF,TRBD2,.,TRBJ2-5,TRBV9
TGTGCCAGCAGCCAAGACGGTTGGGGCGGCTACACCTTC,CASSQDGWGGYTF,.,few,TRBJ1-2,TRBV3-1/TRBV3-2
TGTGCCAGCAGAAGCGGAGGGCAGCCCCAGCATTTT,CASRSGGQPQHF,.,.,TRBJ1-5,TRBV28
TGTACCACTCGGGGGGCGGTAACTGAAGCTTTCTTT,CTTRGAVTEAFF,.,.,TRBJ1-1,TRBV19